The clone carrying this T cell receptor (beta chain) was counted a single time. Its target is not known. This record comes from a study of T cell responses to AZD1222 COVID-19 vaccine. Study outcomes and limitations: Repertoire sampling occurred only after the peak T cell response.

Assay: immunoSEQ multiplex PCR; the TCRdb copy retains only in-frame clones and omits some. The profile shows about 120,000 clones, 80% to 90% of them singletons. V lost 4 bases, J lost 4 bases, and 11 bases lay in between. CDR3 length: 13 amino acids. Germline lookup yields CDR1 SGHRS and CDR2 YFSETQ. The rearrangement joins TRBV5-1 to TRBJ1-1; D might be TRBD1 (5 bases). This TCR derives from an adult in good health. The sequences come from peripheral blood, collected on day 0 of AZD1222 vaccination. For the CDR3, the DNA is TGCGCCAGCAGCAACCAGGGAGGCACTGAAGCTTTCTTT. Its protein is CASSNQGGTEAFF.